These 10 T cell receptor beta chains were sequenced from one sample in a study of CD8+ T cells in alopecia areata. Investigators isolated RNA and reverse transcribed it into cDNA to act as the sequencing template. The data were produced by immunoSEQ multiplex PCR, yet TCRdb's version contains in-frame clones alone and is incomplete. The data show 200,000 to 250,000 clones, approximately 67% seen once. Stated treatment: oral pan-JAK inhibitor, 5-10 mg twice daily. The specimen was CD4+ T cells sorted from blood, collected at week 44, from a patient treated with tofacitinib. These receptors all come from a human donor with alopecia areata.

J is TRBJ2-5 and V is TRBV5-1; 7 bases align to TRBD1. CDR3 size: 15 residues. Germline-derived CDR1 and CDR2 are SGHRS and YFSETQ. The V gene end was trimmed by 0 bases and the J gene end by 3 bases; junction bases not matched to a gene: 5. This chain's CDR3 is CASSLGTGAEETQYF. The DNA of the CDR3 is TGCGCCAGCAGCTTGGGAACAGGGGCAGAAGAGACCCAGTACTTC. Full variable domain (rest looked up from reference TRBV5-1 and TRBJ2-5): KAGVTQTPRYLIKTRGQQVTLSCSPISGHRSVSWYQQTPGQGLQFLFEYFSETQRNKGNFPGRFSGRQFSNSRSEMNVSTLELGDSALYLCASSLGTGAEETQYFGPGTRLLVL.

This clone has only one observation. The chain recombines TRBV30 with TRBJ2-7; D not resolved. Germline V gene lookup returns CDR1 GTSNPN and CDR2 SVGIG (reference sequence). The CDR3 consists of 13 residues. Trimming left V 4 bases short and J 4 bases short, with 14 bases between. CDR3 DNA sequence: TGTGCCTGGACTGTATCGAACGGGTACGAGCAGTACTTC. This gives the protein CAWTVSNGYEQYF.

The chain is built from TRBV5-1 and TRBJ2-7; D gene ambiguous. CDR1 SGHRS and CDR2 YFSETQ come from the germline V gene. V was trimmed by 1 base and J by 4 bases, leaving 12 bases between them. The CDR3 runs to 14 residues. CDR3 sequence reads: CASSLRVSHYEQYF. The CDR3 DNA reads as TGCGCCAGCAGCTTGCGGGTTTCTCATTACGAGCAGTACTTC. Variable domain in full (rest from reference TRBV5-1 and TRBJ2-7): KAGVTQTPRYLIKTRGQQVTLSCSPISGHRSVSWYQQTPGQGLQFLFEYFSETQRNKGNFPGRFSGRQFSNSRSEMNVSTLELGDSALYLCASSLRVSHYEQYFGPGTRLTVT.

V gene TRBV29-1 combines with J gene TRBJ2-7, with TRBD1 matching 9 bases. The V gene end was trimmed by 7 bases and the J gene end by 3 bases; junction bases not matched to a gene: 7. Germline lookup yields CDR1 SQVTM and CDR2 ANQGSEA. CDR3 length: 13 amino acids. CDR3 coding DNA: TGCAGCGCCGTGGACAGGGGCCTCTACGAGCAGTACTTC. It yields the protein CSAVDRGLYEQYF.

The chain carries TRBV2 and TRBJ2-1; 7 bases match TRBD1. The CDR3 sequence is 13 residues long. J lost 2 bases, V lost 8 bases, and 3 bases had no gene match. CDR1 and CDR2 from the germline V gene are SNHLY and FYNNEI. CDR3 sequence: CASAGTAYNEQFF. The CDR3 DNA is TGTGCCAGCGCTGGGACAGCCTACAATGAGCAGTTCTTC.

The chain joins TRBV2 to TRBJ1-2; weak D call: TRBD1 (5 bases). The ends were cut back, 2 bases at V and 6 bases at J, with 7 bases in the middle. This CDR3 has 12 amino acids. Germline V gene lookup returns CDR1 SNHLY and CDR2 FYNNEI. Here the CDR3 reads CASSEQGNGYTF. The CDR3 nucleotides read TGTGCCAGCAGTGAACAGGGAAATGGCTACACCTTC.

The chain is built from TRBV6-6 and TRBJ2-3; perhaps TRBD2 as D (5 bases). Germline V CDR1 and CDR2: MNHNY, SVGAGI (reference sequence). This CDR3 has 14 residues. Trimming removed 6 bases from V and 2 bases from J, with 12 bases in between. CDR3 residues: CASRSSYDTDTQYF. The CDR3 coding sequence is TGTGCCAGCAGGTCTAGCTATGACACAGATACGCAGTATTTT.

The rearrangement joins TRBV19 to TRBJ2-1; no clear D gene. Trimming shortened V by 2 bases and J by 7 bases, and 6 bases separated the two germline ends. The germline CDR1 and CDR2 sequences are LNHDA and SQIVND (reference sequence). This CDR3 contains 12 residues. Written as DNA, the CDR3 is TGTGCCAGTAGTATAATAGGGAATGAGCAGTTCTTC. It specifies CASSIIGNEQFF.

CDR3 loop: CASSFGLLNTEAFF. The CDR3 bases are TGTGCCAGCAGCTTCGGCCTTCTAAACACTGAAGCTTTCTTT. The chain carries TRBV7-2 and TRBJ1-1; D call uncertain. The length of the CDR3 is 14 residues. The V gene lost 3 bases and the J gene lost 2 bases, with 10 bases spanning the gap. CDR1 is SGHTA, CDR2 FQGNSA, per germline.

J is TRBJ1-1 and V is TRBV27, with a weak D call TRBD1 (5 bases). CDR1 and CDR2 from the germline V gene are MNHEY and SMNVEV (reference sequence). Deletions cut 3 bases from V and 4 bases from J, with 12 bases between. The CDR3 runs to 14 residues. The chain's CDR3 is CASSFRGRGTEAFF. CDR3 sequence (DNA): TGTGCCAGCAGTTTTCGGGGACGGGGCACTGAAGCTTTCTTT.